Listed below are T cell receptor beta chains from one sample, sequenced in a study of cytomegalovirus exposure and HLA in healthy donors. Measured with immunoSEQ multiplex PCR; TCRdb has only the in-frame clones, and not every one. The table lists some 67,000 clones, about 71% of them singletons. The sequencing input was PBMCs. The receptor source for this set is a man aged 60 to 75 in good health and CMV-seropositive. The CDR3 runs from the conserved cysteine through the conserved F or W. The D gene is left open where the match is weak. Some rows have no size entry. The others give once, few or many, or a class for an expanded clone.

d_gene: TRBD2; j_gene: TRBJ2-2; abundance: NA; v_gene: TRBV5-4; len: 15; CDR3nt: TGTGCCAGCAGCCCCGGGACTACGAACACCGGGGAGCTGTTTTTT; CDR3aa: CASSPGTTNTGELFF
d_gene: NA; j_gene: TRBJ2-3; abundance: NA; v_gene: TRBV5-4; len: 15; CDR3nt: TGTGCCAGCAGCTCGGGTGGAGCGCGAGCAGATACGCAGTATTTT; CDR3aa: CASSSGGARADTQYF
d_gene: NA; j_gene: TRBJ2-2; abundance: NA; v_gene: TRBV11-3; len: 12; CDR3nt: TGTGCCAGCAGCCCCTCGACCGGGGAGCTGTTTTTT; CDR3aa: CASSPSTGELFF
d_gene: TRBD2; j_gene: TRBJ2-1; abundance: few; v_gene: TRBV4-1; len: 16; CDR3nt: TGCGCCAGCAGCCAAGATCAGCCTAGCGGGTACAATGAGCAGTTCTTC; CDR3aa: CASSQDQPSGYNEQFF
d_gene: NA; j_gene: TRBJ2-7; abundance: few; v_gene: TRBV27; len: 13; CDR3nt: TGTGCCAGCAGATCACAGGGTTCAGGCGAGCAGTACTTC; CDR3aa: CASRSQGSGEQYF
d_gene: NA; j_gene: TRBJ2-7; abundance: NA; v_gene: TRBV7-6; len: 14; CDR3nt: TGTGCCAGCAGCTTAGCTTCCGGGGACTACGAGCAGTACTTC; CDR3aa: CASSLASGDYEQYF
d_gene: NA; j_gene: TRBJ1-2; abundance: NA; v_gene: TRBV5-6; len: 13; CDR3nt: TGTGCCAGCAGCTTGGACAGTTACTATGGCTACACCTTC; CDR3aa: CASSLDSYYGYTF
d_gene: NA; j_gene: TRBJ1-1; abundance: NA; v_gene: TRBV7-9; len: 12; CDR3nt: TGTGCCAGCAGCTTAGTCCGCTATGAAGCTTTCTTT; CDR3aa: CASSLVRYEAFF
d_gene: TRBD2; j_gene: TRBJ2-5; abundance: NA; v_gene: TRBV5-4; len: 17; CDR3nt: TGTGCCAGCAGCTTGGGAGCTAGCGGGGCGTACCAAGAGACCCAGTACTTC; CDR3aa: CASSLGASGAYQETQYF
d_gene: NA; j_gene: TRBJ2-3; abundance: NA; v_gene: TRBV5-1; len: 14; CDR3nt: TGCGCCAGCAGCTTGCCTACTAGCACAGATACGCAGTATTTT; CDR3aa: CASSLPTSTDTQYF
d_gene: TRBD1; j_gene: TRBJ1-2; abundance: NA; v_gene: TRBV6-1; len: 15; CDR3nt: TGTGCCAGCAGTGAAACCCATGTGACAGGGGCTGGCTACACCTTC; CDR3aa: CASSETHVTGAGYTF
d_gene: NA; j_gene: TRBJ1-2; abundance: once; v_gene: TRBV11-3; len: 17; CDR3nt: TGTGCCAGCAGCCAAGGGGTCATGGGGGCAGTCGACTATGGCTACACCTTC; CDR3aa: CASSQGVMGAVDYGYTF
d_gene: NA; j_gene: TRBJ1-2; abundance: once; v_gene: TRBV7-9; len: 12; CDR3nt: TGTGCCAGCAGCGGACAAGCCTATGGCTACACCTTC; CDR3aa: CASSGQAYGYTF
d_gene: TRBD1; j_gene: TRBJ1-1; abundance: NA; v_gene: TRBV11-3; len: 13; CDR3nt: TGTGCCAGCAGCCCCGGGACAGGTCTCGAAGCTTTCTTT; CDR3aa: CASSPGTGLEAFF
d_gene: TRBD2; j_gene: TRBJ2-3; abundance: NA; v_gene: TRBV5-1; len: 18; CDR3nt: TGCGCCAGCAGCTTGGTTTTGGGGACTAGCGGGAGGAAGGATACGCAGTATTTT; CDR3aa: CASSLVLGTSGRKDTQYF
d_gene: NA; j_gene: TRBJ2-7; abundance: NA; v_gene: TRBV5-1; len: 16; CDR3nt: TGCGCCAGCAGCCGGGTTAGTGGCGCGTACACCTACGAGCAGTACTTC; CDR3aa: CASSRVSGAYTYEQYF
d_gene: TRBD2; j_gene: TRBJ2-1; abundance: NA; v_gene: TRBV6-4; len: 17; CDR3nt: TGTGCCAGCAGTGACTCGGTGGCGGGAGGGCCCTACAATGAGCAGTTCTTC; CDR3aa: CASSDSVAGGPYNEQFF
d_gene: TRBD1; j_gene: TRBJ2-1; abundance: few; v_gene: TRBV19; len: 17; CDR3nt: TGTGCCAGTAGTATCGGCCTCGGGACAGGGGGTTTTCGTGAGCAGTTCTTC; CDR3aa: CASSIGLGTGGFREQFF
d_gene: TRBD1; j_gene: TRBJ2-7; abundance: NA; v_gene: TRBV5-6; len: 14; CDR3nt: TGTGCCAGCAGCTATTACAGGGGAAGCTACGAGCAGTACTTC; CDR3aa: CASSYYRGSYEQYF
d_gene: TRBD2; j_gene: TRBJ2-7; abundance: NA; v_gene: TRBV18; len: 16; CDR3nt: TGTGCCAGCTCACCCCCGGGGGTAGCGGGGGGGCACGAGCAGTACTTC; CDR3aa: CASSPPGVAGGHEQYF
d_gene: TRBD1; j_gene: TRBJ1-2; abundance: NA; v_gene: TRBV2; len: 13; CDR3nt: TGTGCCAGCAAGCCAACAGGGGGGTATGGCTACACCTTC; CDR3aa: CASKPTGGYGYTF
d_gene: NA; j_gene: TRBJ2-2; abundance: NA; v_gene: TRBV9; len: 16; CDR3nt: TGTGCCAGCAGCCCTTGGAGGGGCTCGAACACCGGGGAGCTGTTTTTT; CDR3aa: CASSPWRGSNTGELFF
d_gene: TRBD1; j_gene: TRBJ2-7; abundance: NA; v_gene: TRBV6-5; len: 15; CDR3nt: TGTGCCAGCAGTTACGGGACAGGGGGCCCCTACGAGCAGTACTTC; CDR3aa: CASSYGTGGPYEQYF
d_gene: TRBD2; j_gene: TRBJ2-2; abundance: NA; v_gene: TRBV27; len: 18; CDR3nt: TGTGCCAGCAGTTTTCTGGGACTAGCGAGTTTCAACACCGGGGAGCTGTTTTTT; CDR3aa: CASSFLGLASFNTGELFF
d_gene: NA; j_gene: TRBJ2-7; abundance: NA; v_gene: TRBV5-6; len: 13; CDR3nt: TGTGCCAGCAGAAGGAGTTCGGCCTACGAGCAGTACTTC; CDR3aa: CASRRSSAYEQYF
d_gene: TRBD2; j_gene: TRBJ2-7; abundance: NA; v_gene: TRBV11-3; len: 15; CDR3nt: TGTGCCAGCAGCTCCAGACTAGCGATCTCCTACGAGCAGTACTTC; CDR3aa: CASSSRLAISYEQYF
d_gene: TRBD2; j_gene: TRBJ2-3; abundance: once; v_gene: TRBV7-2; len: 16; CDR3nt: TGTGCCAGCAGCCGACTAGCGGGGAGGGGTACAGATACGCAGTATTTT; CDR3aa: CASSRLAGRGTDTQYF
d_gene: NA; j_gene: TRBJ2-3; abundance: NA; v_gene: TRBV10-1; len: 13; CDR3nt: TGCGCCAGCAGTGAAACTGTCACAGATACGCAGTATTTT; CDR3aa: CASSETVTDTQYF
d_gene: TRBD1; j_gene: TRBJ2-7; abundance: once; v_gene: TRBV27; len: 14; CDR3nt: TGTGCCAGCAGCCATGACAGGGGGCGGGGAGAGCAGTACTTC; CDR3aa: CASSHDRGRGEQYF
d_gene: NA; j_gene: TRBJ2-5; abundance: NA; v_gene: TRBV6-6; len: 14; CDR3nt: TGTGCCAGCAGTCCGACACGTCGGCAAGAGACCCAGTACTTC; CDR3aa: CASSPTRRQETQYF
d_gene: NA; j_gene: TRBJ2-7; abundance: NA; v_gene: TRBV29-1; len: 13; CDR3nt: TGCAGCGTCCTAGCGTCAAGCTCCTACGAGCAGTACTTC; CDR3aa: CSVLASSSYEQYF
d_gene: NA; j_gene: TRBJ2-7; abundance: few; v_gene: TRBV6-1; len: 12; CDR3nt: TGTGCCAGCAGTCTGACTACCTACGAGCAGTACTTC; CDR3aa: CASSLTTYEQYF
d_gene: TRBD1; j_gene: TRBJ2-7; abundance: NA; v_gene: TRBV6-5; len: 14; CDR3nt: TGTGCCAGCAGTTACAGGGACAGGGGGTACGAGCAGTACTTC; CDR3aa: CASSYRDRGYEQYF
d_gene: NA; j_gene: TRBJ2-7; abundance: NA; v_gene: TRBV4-2; len: 15; CDR3nt: TGTGCCAGCAGCCAAGAGCGGGACGCTTCCTACGAGCAGTACTTC; CDR3aa: CASSQERDASYEQYF
d_gene: TRBD2; j_gene: TRBJ2-1; abundance: NA; v_gene: TRBV5-1; len: 15; CDR3nt: TGCGCCAGCAGCGGTAGCGGGGGCTCCTACAATGAGCAGTTCTTC; CDR3aa: CASSGSGGSYNEQFF
d_gene: NA; j_gene: TRBJ2-1; abundance: NA; v_gene: TRBV5-4; len: 11; CDR3nt: TGTGCCAGCAGCATCGAGCGGGAGCAGTTCTTC; CDR3aa: CASSIEREQFF
d_gene: TRBD2; j_gene: TRBJ2-7; abundance: once; v_gene: TRBV29-1; len: 12; CDR3nt: TGCAGCGTTCGAGCGGGAGGGAACGAGCAGTACTTC; CDR3aa: CSVRAGGNEQYF